This TCR beta chain appears in the sequencing data of a study of blood T cell repertoires in COVID-19. The ends were cut back, 5 bases at V and 6 bases at J, with 16 bases in the middle. This CDR3 contains 14 residues. Germline CDR1 LNHDA, CDR2 SQIVND (reference sequence). Method: immunoSEQ multiplex PCR; TCRdb's copy keeps in-frame clones and lacks some. The sample holds about 140,000 clones; roughly 79% are singletons and the top ten take around 2.9%. The sequence was collected from a woman aged 45-59 years who had recovered from COVID-19. This chain connects TRBV19 to TRBJ1-1; maybe TRBD1 (6 bases). Material for sequencing was PBMCs or T cells enriched from blood (not recorded which). The CDR3 nucleotides are TGTGCCAGTAGTCCCCGGGACACGCGGGCTGAAGCTTTCTTT. Translating gives CASSPRDTRAEAFF. Filled out from reference TRBV19 and TRBJ1-1, the complete variable domain reads DGGITQSPKYLFRKEGQNVTLSCEQNLNHDAMYWYRQDPGQGLRLIYYSQIVNDFQKGDIAEGYSVSREKKESFPLTVTSAQKNPTAFYLCASSPRDTRAEAFFGQGTRLTVV.